This record looks at one T cell receptor (beta chain) sequence and its context. What it binds is unknown. Given a much more abundant clone one base away, this may be a read error. The data are from a study of shared clonotypes between healthy human individuals. Libraries were prepared by immunoSEQ multiplex PCR; TCRdb keeps only in-frame clonotypes and omits some of them. The data hold some 2 million clones, with around 95% observed a single time. The study's findings and limits: Among donors, the sharing of clonotypes was expected to be influenced by sequencing depth. Despite large depth, rarefaction showed incomplete sorted-subset sequencing. A reduction in generation probabilities was seen for non-shared clonotypes relative to those shared by all four donors.

This clonotype was obtained from a man between 18 and 35 years old in good health. Specimen: naive CD4+ T cells sorted from blood. Indicated subset: CD45RA+ positively selected.

Here the CDR3 reads CANSPNRGDTGELFF. DNA of the CDR3: TGTGCCAACTCACCAAACAGGGGAGACACCGGGGAGCTGTTTTTT. This sequence joins TRBV18 and TRBJ2-2, with 7 bases that match TRBD1. Per germline, CDR1 KGHSH and CDR2 LQKENI. The CDR3 loop spans 15 amino acids.